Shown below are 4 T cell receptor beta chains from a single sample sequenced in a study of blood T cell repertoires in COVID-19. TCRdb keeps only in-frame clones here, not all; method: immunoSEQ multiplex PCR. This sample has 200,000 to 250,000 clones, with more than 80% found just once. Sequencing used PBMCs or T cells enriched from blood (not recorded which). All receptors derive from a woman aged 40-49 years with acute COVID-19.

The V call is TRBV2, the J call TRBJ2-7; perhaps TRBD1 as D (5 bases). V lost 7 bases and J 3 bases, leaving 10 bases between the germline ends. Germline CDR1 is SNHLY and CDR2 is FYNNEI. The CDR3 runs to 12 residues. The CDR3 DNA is TGTGCCAGCAAGGGGATTCACTACGAGCAGTACTTC. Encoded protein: CASKGIHYEQYF.

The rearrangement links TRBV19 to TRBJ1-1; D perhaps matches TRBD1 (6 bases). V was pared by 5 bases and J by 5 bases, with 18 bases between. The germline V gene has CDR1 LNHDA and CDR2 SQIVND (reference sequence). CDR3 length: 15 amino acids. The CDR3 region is CASSAPRGGGTEAFF. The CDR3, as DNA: TGTGCCAGTAGTGCCCCCCGGGGAGGGGGGACTGAAGCTTTCTTT.

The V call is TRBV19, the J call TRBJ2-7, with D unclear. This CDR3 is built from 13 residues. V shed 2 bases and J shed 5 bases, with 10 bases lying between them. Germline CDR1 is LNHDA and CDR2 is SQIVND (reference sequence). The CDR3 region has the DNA TGTGCCAGTAGTATAACGTTGGCCCACGAGCAGTACTTC. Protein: CASSITLAHEQYF.

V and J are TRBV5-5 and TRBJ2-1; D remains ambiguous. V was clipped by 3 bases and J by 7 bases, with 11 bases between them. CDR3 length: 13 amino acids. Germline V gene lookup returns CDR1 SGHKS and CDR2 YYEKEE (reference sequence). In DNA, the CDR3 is TGTGCCAGCAGCTCCTGGGCAGGAAATGAGCAGTTCTTC. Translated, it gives CASSSWAGNEQFF.